Given below is one TCR beta chain in context. Ages ranged from about 18 to 100 years, with residence in more than 20 US areas. Cohort placement rested on clinical history that participants reported themselves. This entry belongs to a study of blood T cell repertoires in COVID-19. CDR1 and CDR2 from the germline V gene are MGHRA and YSYEKL. The V end lost 2 bases, the J end lost 8 bases, and 21 bases lay between the germline ends. This CDR3 comprises 16 residues. Here immunoSEQ multiplex PCR was the method, and the copy in TCRdb shows in-frame clones only, minus some. The sample carries about 260,000 clones, under 90% recorded once.

The receptor's source is a man aged 25-40 years with acute COVID-19. The chain carries TRBV4-1 and TRBJ1-2; no definite D call. Sequenced input: PBMCs or T cells enriched from blood (not recorded which). CDR3 residues: CASSQKSKNLTNGYTF. As DNA, the CDR3 is TGCGCCAGCAGCCAAAAAAGCAAGAACCTAACTAACGGCTACACCTTC.